The following is a TCR beta chain sequence with its context. These data are taken from a study of blood T cell repertoires in COVID-19. The junction had 5 bases not matched to a gene; V was cut back by 3 bases and J by 6 bases. The CDR3 extends over 13 amino acids. In the authors' workflow: It was from reference gene primer amplification that nucleated cell counts were estimated. Clones were sequenced by immunoSEQ multiplex PCR, and TCRdb holds only the in-frame ones, with some missing. From that table come the V and J calls and clone size; the DNA was used to work out D and trimming. The data show 95,000 to 150,000 clones, about 85% seen once.

The origin of this receptor is an older man with active or convalescent COVID-19. The chain carries TRBV12-3 or TRBV12-4 and TRBJ2-7; the match to TRBD1 covers 7 bases. Material: peripheral blood. The CDR3 is CASSFMTGREQYF. The CDR3 DNA sequence: TGTGCCAGCAGTTTCATGACAGGGCGCGAGCAGTACTTC.